Listed below are T cell receptor beta chains from one sample, sequenced in a study of control samples from healthy donors and cancer patients. Measured with immunoSEQ multiplex PCR; TCRdb has only the in-frame clones, and not every one. This sample yields 400,000 to 500,000 clones, of which approximately 92% are seen a single time; 5% to 8% belongs to the top ten. The sample was PBMCs. The receptors derive from a man between 40 and 49 years old with head and neck cancer. Both conserved end residues are part of each CDR3. Fields, in order: V gene, D gene, clone size, J gene, CDR3 protein, CDR3 DNA. The D gene is left open where the match is weak. Only some rows state a clone size, as once, few, many or a class for expanded clones.

>TRBV7-9|TRBD2|NA|TRBJ2-7
CASSLLAGGPNEQYF
TGTGCCAGCAGCTTACTCGCGGGAGGGCCCAACGAGCAGTACTTC
>TRBV5-1|NA|NA|TRBJ1-2
CASSLGPGVIDGYTF
TGCGCCAGCAGCTTGGGGCCGGGGGTGATAGATGGCTACACCTTC
>TRBV4-2|NA|NA|TRBJ2-1
CASSQDGGDEQFF
TGTGCCAGCAGCCAAGATGGCGGAGATGAGCAGTTCTTC
>TRBV7-3|NA|NA|TRBJ2-7
CASSLGLGPYEQYF
TGTGCCAGCAGCTTAGGGCTGGGACCCTACGAGCAGTACTTC
>TRBV7-9|NA|NA|TRBJ1-1
CASSLVEDGNTEAFF
TGTGCCAGCAGCTTAGTTGAGGACGGAAACACTGAAGCTTTCTTT
>TRBV10-3|TRBD1|NA|TRBJ2-7
CAISVSDRGYTEQYF
TGTGCCATCAGTGTCTCCGACAGGGGGTATACCGAGCAGTACTTC
>TRBV11-2|NA|NA|TRBJ2-5
CASSLGGVETQYF
TGTGCCAGCAGCTTAGGGGGCGTGGAGACCCAGTACTTC
>TRBV7-6|NA|NA|TRBJ2-1
CASSLGRVDNEQFF
TGTGCCAGCAGCTTGGGGCGGGTCGACAATGAGCAGTTCTTC
>TRBV19|NA|NA|TRBJ1-1
CASSIFGEAFF
TGTGCCAGTAGTATCTTCGGCGAAGCTTTCTTT
>TRBV28|TRBD1|NA|TRBJ2-7
CASTSTGYEQYF
TGTGCCAGCACCTCGACAGGGTACGAGCAGTACTTC
>TRBV27|TRBD1|NA|TRBJ2-6
CASSVSPGQGGSGANVLTF
TGTGCCAGCAGCGTGTCCCCGGGACAGGGTGGTTCTGGGGCCAACGTCCTGACTTTC
>TRBV30|NA|NA|TRBJ1-1
CAWSVQSANAEAFF
TGTGCCTGGAGTGTACAAAGTGCGAACGCTGAAGCTTTCTTT
>TRBV10-3|NA|NA|TRBJ1-1
CAISVGGGTEAFF
TGTGCCATCAGTGTAGGAGGTGGCACTGAAGCTTTCTTT
>TRBV5-1|NA|NA|TRBJ1-4
CASSYRQQTNEKLFF
TGCGCCAGCAGCTACCGACAGCAGACTAATGAAAAACTGTTTTTT
>TRBV11-2|NA|NA|TRBJ1-1
CASSTGTNSGNTEAFF
TGTGCCAGCAGCACCGGAACAAATTCAGGGAACACTGAAGCTTTCTTT
>TRBV9|NA|NA|TRBJ2-5
CASSVSRQEGATQYF
TGTGCCAGCAGCGTATCCCGACAGGAGGGGGCGACCCAGTACTTC
>TRBV28|NA|NA|TRBJ2-1
CAGGSWDNEQFF
TGTGCCGGCGGCTCATGGGACAATGAGCAGTTCTTC
>TRBV9|TRBD2|NA|TRBJ2-7
CASSVVGGDDYYEQYF
TGTGCCAGCAGCGTAGTGGGAGGGGACGACTACTACGAGCAGTACTTC
>TRBV28|NA|NA|TRBJ1-3
CATIGQLLFYGNTIYF
TGTGCCACCATAGGACAGTTACTTTTTTATGGAAACACCATATATTTT
>TRBV7-2|NA|NA|TRBJ2-1
CASSLWQNSYNEQFF
TGTGCCAGCAGCTTGTGGCAAAACTCCTACAATGAGCAGTTCTTC
>TRBV2|NA|NA|TRBJ1-5
CASSERREDWGNQPQHF
TGTGCCAGCAGTGAAAGACGGGAGGATTGGGGCAATCAGCCCCAGCATTTT
>TRBV7-2|TRBD2|NA|TRBJ2-1
CASSSKRGETYNEQFF
TGTGCCAGCAGCTCGAAGCGGGGGGAAACCTACAATGAGCAGTTCTTC
>TRBV24-1|TRBD1|NA|TRBJ1-2
CATSGAGGGYTF
TGTGCCACCAGTGGGGCAGGGGGTGGCTACACCTTC
>TRBV19|TRBD1|NA|TRBJ1-3
CASIFGTGTGNTIYF
TGTGCCAGTATTTTCGGGACAGGGACTGGAAACACCATATATTTT
>TRBV5-1|TRBD2|NA|TRBJ2-2
CASSLDLAGTGELFF
TGCGCCAGCAGCTTGGATCTAGCGGGAACCGGGGAGCTGTTTTTT
>TRBV18|TRBD1|NA|TRBJ2-7
CASSPREILWTGFGSGPFYEQYF
TGTGCCAGCTCACCACGCGAGATACTCTGGACAGGGTTTGGGAGTGGACCTTTCTACGAGCAGTACTTC
>TRBV11-3|TRBD2|NA|TRBJ2-3
CASSRGGMVGYTDTQYF
TGTGCCAGCAGCCGGGGGGGAATGGTTGGCTATACAGATACGCAGTATTTT
>TRBV29-1|NA|NA|TRBJ2-1
CSVDIRTRSYNEQFF
TGCAGCGTTGACATTCGTACTCGCTCCTACAATGAGCAGTTCTTC
>TRBV11-2|TRBD1|once|TRBJ2-7
CASSLGGTGTDEQYF
TGTGCCAGCAGCTTAGGCGGGACAGGGACCGACGAGCAGTACTTC
>TRBV7-9|TRBD2|NA|TRBJ2-5
CASSFLAGQETQYF
TGTGCCAGCAGCTTTTTAGCGGGTCAAGAGACCCAGTACTTC
>TRBV28|NA|NA|TRBJ1-2
CASRISGTGMNYGYTF
TGTGCCAGCAGAATCAGCGGTACAGGGATGAACTATGGCTACACCTTC
>TRBV10-3|TRBD1|NA|TRBJ2-3
CAINAQGAIDTDTQYF
TGTGCCATCAACGCACAGGGGGCAATCGACACAGATACGCAGTATTTT
>TRBV10-1|NA|once|TRBJ2-7
CASSESTKIGEQYF
TGCGCCAGCAGTGAGTCGACCAAAATAGGAGAGCAGTACTTC